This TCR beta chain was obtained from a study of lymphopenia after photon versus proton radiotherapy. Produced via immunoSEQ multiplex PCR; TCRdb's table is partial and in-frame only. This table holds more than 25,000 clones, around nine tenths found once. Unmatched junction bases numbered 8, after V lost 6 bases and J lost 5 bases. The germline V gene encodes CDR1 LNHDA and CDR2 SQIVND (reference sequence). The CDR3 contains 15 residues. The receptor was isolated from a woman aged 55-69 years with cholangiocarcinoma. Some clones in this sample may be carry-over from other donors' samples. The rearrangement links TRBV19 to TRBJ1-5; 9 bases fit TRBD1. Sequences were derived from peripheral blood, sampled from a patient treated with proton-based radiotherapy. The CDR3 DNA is TGTGCCAGTAGGCTCCGGGACAGGGATTATCAGCCCCAGCATTTT. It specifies CASRLRDRDYQPQHF.